The clone carrying this T cell receptor beta chain was picked up a small number of times. The iRepertoire nested amplicon-rescue multiplex PCR amplified TCR alpha and beta CDR3s from RNA. TCRdb analysed the multiplex PCR reads with MiXCR anew, one entry per CDR3 protein. The sample has fewer than 500,000 distinct CDR3 sequences; approximately 42% are singletons. This sample was taken from a study of glioma-infiltrating T cells. Trimming left V 6 bases short and J 13 bases short, with 15 bases between. The germline V gene has CDR1 LNHDA and CDR2 SQIVND (reference sequence). CDR3 length: 12 amino acids.

The chain combines TRBV19 with TRBJ2-2, with D perhaps matching TRBD1 or TRBD2 (5 bases each). This receptor was obtained from a human donor with low-grade glioma or glioblastoma, undergoing nonglioma brain surgery, or in good health (not recorded which). Material: glioma tissue, nonneoplastic brain tissue, or PBMCs (not recorded which). The CDR3 DNA reads as TGTGCCAGTAGCAGCGATAGGGGACGGCTGTTTTTT. This gives the protein CASSSDRGRLFF.